The rows below give T cell receptor beta chains drawn from one sample of a study of T cells in Graves' hyperthyroidism and ophthalmopathy. TCRdb reprocessed the multiplex PCR reads with MiXCR, giving one entry per CDR3 protein. The repertoire consists of approximately 530,000 distinct CDR3 sequences, with 20% occurring once and the leading ten covering roughly 47%. Source material: blood. The receptors stem from a man aged 35 to 55 with Graves' ophthalmopathy. CDR3s leave out the opening cysteine and the closing phenylalanine or tryptophan. Each record gives: V gene, J gene, D gene, CDR3 protein. A D gene is named only where the DNA matches it firmly.

V: TRBV7-2; J: TRBJ1-1; D: NA; CDR3: ASSLAEGVTEAF
V: TRBV28; J: TRBJ2-1; D: NA; CDR3: ASSYGGNLVNEQF
V: TRBV7-8; J: TRBJ2-2; D: NA; CDR3: ASKSRLPTYGELF
V: TRBV28; J: TRBJ1-1; D: TRBD1; CDR3: ASKLDRSDTEAF
V: TRBV28; J: TRBJ2-7; D: TRBD2; CDR3: ASSLAGVSSYEQY
V: TRBV6-2/TRBV6-3; J: TRBJ2-3; D: TRBD2; CDR3: ASSRGAGVTDTQY
V: TRBV2; J: TRBJ2-5; D: TRBD1; CDR3: ASSVGRGRETQY
V: TRBV3-1; J: TRBJ2-2; D: NA; CDR3: ASTGRSSGELF
V: TRBV5-1; J: TRBJ2-1; D: TRBD2; CDR3: ASSLTGGAAYNEQF
V: TRBV5-1; J: TRBJ2-1; D: NA; CDR3: ASSLGWRGSSYNEQF
V: TRBV20-1; J: TRBJ1-1; D: NA; CDR3: SASHGQNTEAF
V: TRBV9; J: TRBJ2-5; D: NA; CDR3: ASSVETARELY
V: TRBV7-9; J: TRBJ1-2; D: NA; CDR3: ASTFGANYGYT
V: TRBV12-3/TRBV12-4; J: TRBJ1-2; D: NA; CDR3: ASRPREWGLGYT
V: TRBV6-5; J: TRBJ2-1; D: NA; CDR3: ASSYQHPNNEQF
V: TRBV6-1; J: TRBJ2-1; D: NA; CDR3: ASSEPPLSEQF
V: TRBV9; J: TRBJ2-7; D: NA; CDR3: ASSVDLGRYEQY
V: TRBV20-1; J: TRBJ2-5; D: NA; CDR3: SALATETQY
V: TRBV3-1; J: TRBJ1-2; D: NA; CDR3: ASSPGGQGRNYGYT
V: TRBV6-1; J: TRBJ2-3; D: TRBD1; CDR3: ASSTKFQGTGGTDTQY
V: TRBV9; J: TRBJ2-7; D: TRBD2; CDR3: ASSVAAGVPHYEQY
V: TRBV28; J: TRBJ2-6; D: NA; CDR3: ASSQGRLSGANVLT
V: TRBV4-2; J: TRBJ2-7; D: NA; CDR3: ASSQGEWERSEQY
V: TRBV11-2; J: TRBJ1-2; D: NA; CDR3: ASSSLSYSGGYT
V: TRBV2; J: TRBJ2-7; D: NA; CDR3: ASSGGRASSYEQY
V: TRBV11-2; J: TRBJ1-1; D: TRBD1; CDR3: ASSRQGSHQAF
V: TRBV7-2; J: TRBJ1-1; D: NA; CDR3: ASSLVVGWGTEAF
V: TRBV20-1; J: TRBJ1-3; D: NA; CDR3: SARGFGNSASGNTIY
V: TRBV15; J: TRBJ2-1; D: NA; CDR3: ATSSADNEQF
V: TRBV18; J: TRBJ1-2; D: NA; CDR3: ASSSRYGYT
V: TRBV19; J: TRBJ2-5; D: NA; CDR3: ASTLQPGRGTQY
V: TRBV5-8; J: TRBJ2-7; D: NA; CDR3: ASRSGTVSYEQY
V: TRBV6-1; J: TRBJ2-6; D: TRBD2; CDR3: ASSTGLAGAGANVLT
V: TRBV12-3/TRBV12-4; J: TRBJ1-4; D: TRBD1; CDR3: ASSPRTGKSEKLF
V: TRBV6-2/TRBV6-3; J: TRBJ1-5; D: TRBD1; CDR3: ATTPDRREPQH